This T cell receptor (beta chain) was captured in a study of blood T cell repertoires in COVID-19. Study information: The United States, Italy and Spain supplied acute and convalescent COVID-19 samples. From T cells, B-cell-depleted T cells, or PBMCs came the material, which was cDNA or gDNA.

Profiled with immunoSEQ multiplex PCR; TCRdb holds only in-frame clones, not every one. The sample contains approximately 170,000 clones, under 85% of which appear only once. Seattle's enrolled individuals joined amid active infection and were then monitored longitudinally. Trimming took 5 bases from V and 4 from J, leaving 18 bases between them. Germline CDR1 MNHEY, CDR2 SVGEGT. The CDR3 extends over 15 amino acids. The clonotype was recovered from a woman in her seventies with COVID-19, enrolled during active disease. The chain employs TRBV6-2 or TRBV6-3 and TRBJ2-7; D unresolved. The sample comprised peripheral blood. CDR3 bases: TGTGCCAGCAGTAAATCAGACGGTGGCGGATACGAGCAGTACTTC. It specifies CASSKSDGGGYEQYF.